This T cell receptor beta chain derives from a study of cytotoxic CD8 clonotypes in ibrutinib-treated CLL. Study details: Among the samples, the mean was about 250,000 productive templates and over 90,000 productive rearrangements.

Sequenced by immunoSEQ multiplex PCR; TCRdb stores in-frame clones only, minus some. The sample shows fewer than 35,000 clones, more than 65% of them seen only once. The J segment lost 3 bases and the V segment lost 4 bases, leaving 4 bases of the junction unmatched. There are 15 residues in the CDR3. Germline CDR1 SEHNR, CDR2 FQNEAQ (reference sequence). The TCR originated in a human donor with chronic lymphocytic leukemia. The V gene is TRBV7-9, the J gene TRBJ1-5; TRBD1 agrees at 9 bases. The sample consisted of PBMCs, taken before ibrutinib treatment. The chain's CDR3 is CASSYTGGDNQPQHF. As DNA, the CDR3 is TGTGCCAGCAGCTACACAGGGGGCGACAATCAGCCCCAGCATTTT.